A single sample gave rise to the 32 T cell receptor beta chains below, sequenced in a study of human T cells and chemical hapten exposure. As to time point: pre-sensitization, week 0. Treatment meaning: therapeutic diphenylcyclopropenone sensitization with weekly scalp DPC. TCRdb re-called the RACE reads through MiXCR, storing one row per CDR3 protein. The data contain under 400,000 distinct CDR3 sequences, approximately 5.1% of them singletons. The sequenced sample was whole blood, obtained in connection with sensitization to the hapten diphenylcyclopropenone (DPC). Receptors were obtained from a woman aged 45-65 years with alopecia areata. Some clones in this sample may be carry-over from other donors' samples.

This clonotype turned up a few times. This rearrangement joins TRBV12-3 or TRBV12-4 to TRBJ2-7; 9 bases match TRBD1. Trimming removed 5 bases from V and 2 bases from J; junction bases left unmatched: 4. There are 14 residues in the CDR3. The CDR3 nucleotides are TGTGCCAGCAGTCCGGACAGGGGAGCCTACGAGCAGTACTTC. Translation: CASSPDRGAYEQYF.

This sequence joins TRBV2 and TRBJ1-5; no definite D call. The length of the CDR3 is 14 residues. CDR1 is SNHLY and CDR2 is FYNNEI in the germline V gene. Trimming pared 3 bases from V and 2 bases from J, leaving 8 bases between. CDR3 nucleotide sequence: TGTGCCAGCAGTGATCCAGAGCGCAATCAGCCCCAGCATTTT. Translated, it gives CASSDPERNQPQHF.

Turning to this clonotype: An end of the junction differs from the germline gene, which may be a read error. This chain connects TRBV4-1 to TRBJ2-7; tentatively, D is TRBD1 (6 bases). This CDR3 has 13 residues. Germline-derived CDR1 and CDR2 are MGHRA and YSYEKL. CDR3 sequence (DNA): TGCGCCAGCAGCCAAGACGGTGCGACAGGATGGAACTTC. Translated: CASSQDGATGWNF.

The chain employs TRBV5-3 and TRBJ2-1, with D unclear. TRBV5-3 is an open reading frame, and its role is uncertain. This CDR3 has 11 amino acids. Trimming stripped 4 bases from V and 9 bases from J, with 8 bases between. The CDR3, as DNA: TGTGCCAGAAGCCTCCCCGGTGAGCAGTTCTTC. It translates to CARSLPGEQFF.

This clonotype has just a few counts. The chain employs TRBV7-9 and TRBJ2-1, with D perhaps being TRBD1 or TRBD2 (5 bases each). V lost 5 bases to trimming and J lost 8 bases, with 19 bases between them. This CDR3 spans 15 amino acids. CDR1 is SEHNR, CDR2 FQNEAQ, per germline (reference sequence). The CDR3 DNA reads as TGTGCCAGCAGCGCTATACCCTTTGGGGGAGATGAGCAGTTCTTC. It is translated as CASSAIPFGGDEQFF.

This clonotype was counted a few times. The chain links TRBV28 to TRBJ1-1; D ambiguous. Looked up from germline, CDR1 is MDHEN and CDR2 is SYDVKM. Trimming took off 2 bases at V and 11 bases at J, with 9 bases between the two ends. This CDR3 has 11 amino acids. As DNA, the CDR3 is TGTGCCAGCAGTTTACCCCCTGTCGCTTTCTTT. It yields the protein CASSLPPVAFF. Together with reference TRBV28 and TRBJ1-1, the CDR3 gives the full variable domain: DVKVTQSSRYLVKRTGEKVFLECVQDMDHENMFWYRQDPGLGLRLIYFSYDVKMKEKGDIPEGYSVSREKKERFSLILESASTNQTSMYLCASSLPPVAFFGQGTRLTVV.

This clonotype was seen more than once but under ten times. The V call is TRBV27, the J call TRBJ2-3; D remains unclear. The CDR3 is 14 amino acids. Trimming removed 2 bases at V and 2 bases at J, with 8 bases between. CDR1 is MNHEY and CDR2 is SMNVEV in the germline V gene (reference sequence). In DNA form, the CDR3 reads TGTGCCAGCAGTTTAGGGTTTTTCACAGATACGCAGTATTTT. Encoded protein: CASSLGFFTDTQYF.

The chain is built from TRBV12-3 or TRBV12-4 and TRBJ1-5, with a weak D call TRBD1 (5 bases). CDR3 size: 14 residues. Trimming stripped 5 bases from V and 6 bases from J, with 14 bases between. CDR3 sequence (DNA): TGTGCCAGCAGTCGCAGCAGGGCGGCTCAGCCCCAGCATTTT. Translating gives CASSRSRAAQPQHF.

This clonotype was seen only a few times. V usage is TRBV9 and J usage is TRBJ1-6; D remains ambiguous. Trimming removed 0 bases at V and 7 bases at J, with 5 bases between. The CDR3 extends over 13 amino acids. Germline V gene data show CDR1 as SGDLS and CDR2 as YYNGEE. CDR3 coding DNA: TGTGCCAGCAGCGTAGTGGGAAATTCACCCCTCCACTTT. As protein: CASSVVGNSPLHF.

This clonotype was counted many times. This chain connects TRBV3-1 to TRBJ1-4, with D unclear. The V and J ends lost 2 bases and 6 bases respectively, with 4 bases between them. CDR3 length equals 12 residues. The germline V gene encodes CDR1 LGHDT and CDR2 YNNKEL (reference sequence). CDR3: CASSQLDEKLFF. The CDR3 nucleotides are TGTGCCAGCAGCCAACTGGATGAAAAACTGTTTTTT.

As for this clonotype: This could be a read error, since a much larger clone is one nucleotide away. This chain links TRBV12-3 or TRBV12-4 with TRBJ2-7, with 7 nucleotides matching TRBD1. Matching the DNA end better, TRBJ2-1 makes the J call doubtful. The CDR3 is 13 residues long. The DNA of the CDR3 is TGTGCCAGCAGGAGACAGGGCGACTACGAGCAGTTCTTC. Translation gives CASRRQGDYEQFF.

The chain couples TRBV2 to TRBJ2-1, with 8 bases that match TRBD2. V was pared by 11 bases and J by 9 bases, with 15 bases of the junction left unmatched. CDR3 size: 14 residues. Looked up from germline, CDR1 is SNHLY and CDR2 is FYNNEI. DNA for the CDR3: TGTGCCGGACGTCCAGCGGGAGAATTCTTTGAGCAGTTCTTC. Its protein is CAGRPAGEFFEQFF.

In its sample, this clonotype was seen a few times. This chain uses TRBV7-9 with TRBJ2-2; D not resolved. Trimming shortened V by 3 bases and J by 5 bases, and 10 bases separated the two germline ends. Germline lookup yields CDR1 SEHNR and CDR2 FQNEAQ (reference sequence). The CDR3 extends over 14 amino acids. In nucleotides, the CDR3 is TGTGCCAGCAGCTTGGTTATTCAAACCGGGGAGCTGTTTTTT. As protein: CASSLVIQTGELFF.

This clonotype was seen many times. The chain couples TRBV12-3 or TRBV12-4 to TRBJ2-1, with 9 bases aligning to TRBD2. V trimming: 7 bases; J trimming: 0 bases; junction bases outside the gene matches: 13. The CDR3 consists of 18 residues. The CDR3 DNA follows: TGTGCCAGCATTGGGAGGCGGGAGGGCCAGGGCTCCTACAATGAGCAGTTCTTC. It encodes CASIGRREGQGSYNEQFF.

This clonotype was detected a few times. The V and J genes are TRBV20-1 and TRBJ2-3; 7 bases are shared with TRBD2. The trim removed 3 bases at V and 2 bases at J, leaving 11 bases unmatched. This CDR3 is built from 16 residues. Germline assignment: CDR1 DFQATT and CDR2 SNEGSKA (reference sequence). The CDR3 region is CSASPQTSTNTDTQYF. CDR3 in DNA: TGCAGTGCTAGCCCTCAGACTAGCACAAACACAGATACGCAGTATTTT.

This clonotype came up a few times. The chain couples TRBV9 to TRBJ1-4; D gene ambiguous. Germline values: CDR1 SGDLS, CDR2 YYNGEE. There are 17 residues in the CDR3. V lost 3 bases and J 8 bases, leaving 23 bases between the germline ends. The CDR3 sequence is CASSAPPGSPLEEKLFF. CDR3 nucleotide sequence: TGTGCCAGCAGCGCGCCCCCGGGGTCACCGCTGGAGGAAAAACTGTTTTTT.

V and J are TRBV20-1 and TRBJ2-3, with 9 bases aligning to TRBD1. Germline V CDR1 and CDR2: DFQATT, SNEGSKA (reference sequence). This CDR3 is 13 amino acids long. This CDR3 reads CSRGQGRGATQYF. The CDR3 DNA is TGCAGCCGCGGACAGGGGAGGGGAGCTACGCAGTATTTT.

This clonotype was observed a handful of times. This chain uses TRBV7-6 with TRBJ2-7; perhaps TRBD1 as D (6 bases). Germline V gene data show CDR1 as SGHVS and CDR2 as FNYEAQ. Trimming took 5 bases from V and 2 from J, leaving 10 bases between them. The CDR3 consists of 13 residues. The CDR3 spells CASSHGDTYEQYF. The CDR3 DNA follows: TGTGCCAGCAGCCACGGGGACACCTACGAGCAGTACTTC.

This clonotype turned up a few times. The chain employs TRBV20-1 and TRBJ2-7, with a possible D match to TRBD2 (5 bases). CDR3 length: 15 residues. Germline V gene lookup returns CDR1 DFQATT and CDR2 SNEGSKA (reference sequence). The V and J ends lost 4 bases and 0 bases respectively, with 16 bases between them. The CDR3 coding sequence is TGCAGTGCTACCAAGCTAGCTGTTCTCTCCTACGAGCAGTACTTC. Translation: CSATKLAVLSYEQYF.

This clonotype showed up just a few times. The chain recombines TRBV28 with TRBJ2-2, with D maybe TRBD1 (5 bases). Trimming stripped 8 bases from V and 1 base from J, with 11 bases between. The CDR3 totals 14 residues. The V gene's germline CDR1 is MDHEN and CDR2 SYDVKM. CDR3 DNA: TGTGCCAGCCCCGTCCAGGGGAACACCGGGGAGCTGTTTTTT. Translating gives CASPVQGNTGELFF.

This clonotype was seen at least ten times. This chain links TRBV6-6 with TRBJ1-6, with a possible D match to TRBD1 (5 bases). V was cut by 7 bases and J by 12 bases, with 13 bases left in between. Germline V gene data show CDR1 as MNHNY and CDR2 as SVGAGI (reference sequence). The CDR3 has 12 amino acids. This CDR3 reads CASINGDGPLHF. The CDR3 DNA follows: TGTGCCAGCATCAACGGGGACGGACCCCTCCACTTT.

This rearrangement joins TRBV7-2 to TRBJ1-5; perhaps TRBD1 as D (6 bases). In germline, CDR1 is SGHTA, CDR2 FQGNSA. The CDR3 has 13 residues. The V end was cut by 5 bases, the J end by 6 bases, with 11 bases between. Here the CDR3 DNA reads TGTGCCAGCAGCCCAGGGGTCGGTCAGCCCCAGCATTTT. This sequence encodes CASSPGVGQPQHF. Full variable domain (rest looked up from reference TRBV7-2 and TRBJ1-5): GAGVSQSPSNKVTEKGKDVELRCDPISGHTALYWYRQSLGQGLEFLIYFQGNSAPDKSGLPSDRFSAERTGGSVSTLTIQRTQQEDSAVYLCASSPGVGQPQHFGDGTRLSIL.

The V gene is TRBV7-9, the J gene TRBJ2-1; unclear D gene. The CDR3 covers 12 residues. The germline CDR1 and CDR2 sequences are SEHNR and FQNEAQ (reference sequence). Trimming removed 5 bases at V and 7 bases at J, with 9 bases between. The CDR3 sequence is CASSQLANEQFF. CDR3 in DNA: TGTGCCAGCAGCCAATTAGCAAATGAGCAGTTCTTC.

The sample holds many counts of this clonotype. The chain has TRBV3-1 and TRBJ2-3; D unresolved. The CDR3 totals 15 residues. Trimming took off 0 bases at V and 2 bases at J, with 9 bases between the two ends. From germline, CDR1 is LGHDT and CDR2 YNNKEL (reference sequence). The CDR3 is CASSQEARATDTQYF. In nucleotides, the CDR3 is TGTGCCAGCAGCCAAGAGGCTAGGGCCACAGATACGCAGTATTTT.

At least ten counts were recorded for this clonotype. This rearrangement joins TRBV2 to TRBJ2-3; no definite D call. In germline, CDR1 is SNHLY, CDR2 FYNNEI. Between the trimmed V and J ends, which lost 6 bases and 2 bases, there was a span of 12 bases. The CDR3 is 14 amino acids. The CDR3: CASRLGQSTDTQYF. The CDR3 DNA is TGTGCCAGCAGACTTGGCCAGTCCACAGATACGCAGTATTTT.

The chain carries TRBV6-6 and TRBJ2-1; no clear D gene. CDR3 length equals 14 residues. Trimming shortened V by 6 bases and J by 3 bases, and 12 bases separated the two germline ends. The V gene's germline CDR1 is MNHNY and CDR2 SVGAGI (reference sequence). CDR3 DNA: TGTGCCAGCAGCCTTGACCCTAGCTACAATGAGCAGTTCTTC. Encoded protein: CASSLDPSYNEQFF.

This clonotype was recorded many times. The rearrangement links TRBV6-2 or TRBV6-3 to TRBJ1-1; D possibly corresponds to TRBD1 (6 bases). The CDR3 runs 13 residues. V dropped 6 bases and J dropped 8 bases, with 16 bases sitting between them. Germline V gives CDR1 MNHEY, CDR2 SVGEGT. Here the CDR3 DNA reads TGTGCCAGCAGCTCCATCAATACAGGGGAAGCTTTCTTT. Translation gives CASSSINTGEAFF.

In its sample, this clonotype was seen a few times. V gene TRBV4-3 combines with J gene TRBJ2-3; tentative D call: TRBD2 (6 bases). Looked up from germline, CDR1 is LGHNA and CDR2 is YSLEER. Trimming stripped 4 bases from V and 2 bases from J, with 13 bases between. The CDR3 length is 15 residues. The CDR3 region has the DNA TGCGCCAGCAGCCCAGCGGGTAGCGCCACAGATACGCAGTATTTT. Its protein is CASSPAGSATDTQYF.

The CDR3 DNA is TGTGCCAGCAGTGAAGGGACAGGGGGCGGGTACAATGAGCAGTTCTTC. Residues: CASSEGTGGGYNEQFF. The V and J genes are TRBV2 and TRBJ2-1; 11 bases match TRBD1. CDR1 is SNHLY and CDR2 is FYNNEI in the germline V gene. V lost 1 base, J lost 4 bases, and 3 bases stayed unmatched. The CDR3 contains 16 residues.

This clonotype was detected many times. CDR3 residues: CASSWDGDEAFF. CDR3 sequence (DNA): TGTGCCAGCAGCTGGGACGGTGATGAAGCTTTCTTT. This sequence joins TRBV3-1 and TRBJ1-1; maybe TRBD1 (5 bases). CDR1 and CDR2 (germline): LGHDT, YNNKEL (reference sequence). There are 12 residues in the CDR3. Trimming stripped 5 bases from V and 7 bases from J, with 11 bases between.

This clonotype was counted at least ten times. The V gene is TRBV5-1, the J gene TRBJ2-2; D unclear. Trimming stripped 0 bases from V and 3 bases from J, with 12 bases between. The CDR3 loop spans 16 amino acids. Germline V CDR1 and CDR2: SGHRS, YFSETQ. The CDR3 is CASSLAEYGDTGELFF. CDR3 in DNA: TGCGCCAGCAGCTTGGCGGAGTATGGGGACACCGGGGAGCTGTTTTTT. The full variable domain, its missing parts supplied by reference TRBV5-1 and TRBJ2-2, is KAGVTQTPRYLIKTRGQQVTLSCSPISGHRSVSWYQQTPGQGLQFLFEYFSETQRNKGNFPGRFSGRQFSNSRSEMNVSTLELGDSALYLCASSLAEYGDTGELFFGEGSRLTVL.

The rearrangement uses TRBV29-1 and TRBJ1-5, with D possibly TRBD1 on 6 matching bases. This CDR3 has 13 amino acids. Between the trimmed V and J ends, which lost 4 bases and 7 bases, there was a span of 14 bases. Germline CDR1 and CDR2: SQVTM and ANQGSEA. The CDR3 DNA reads TGCAGCGTTGCCGGGAGGGGGGACCAGCCCCAGCATTTT. Translating gives CSVAGRGDQPQHF.